Listed here are 16 T cell receptor beta chains from one sample, sequenced in a study of blood T cell repertoires in COVID-19. Assay: immunoSEQ multiplex PCR; the TCRdb copy retains only in-frame clones and omits some. The repertoire consists of about 80,000 clones, with approximately 90% occurring once and the leading ten covering approximately 6.8%. The sequenced sample was peripheral blood. The receptors were sampled from a woman older than 75 with acute or convalescent COVID-19.

This chain uses TRBV3-1 (or the pseudogene TRBV3-2) with TRBJ2-1, with a possible D match to TRBD2 (5 bases). The germline V and J ends were trimmed by 4 bases and 7 bases, with 14 bases remaining between them. This CDR3 contains 14 residues. The germline V gene has CDR1 LGHDT and CDR2 YNNKEL (reference sequence). The CDR3 loop is CASSPSNPGNEQFF. CDR3 DNA: TGTGCCAGCAGCCCCTCTAACCCGGGGAATGAGCAGTTCTTC.

V is TRBV6-6 and J is TRBJ1-2; 9 bases line up with TRBD1. The germline V gene encodes CDR1 MNHNY and CDR2 SVGAGI (reference sequence). This CDR3 has 16 amino acids. After removal of 3 bases from V and 7 bases from J, the junction contained 12 bases not matched to a gene. Here the CDR3 reads CASSYPGQGSPGGYTF. The CDR3 nucleotides read TGTGCCAGCAGTTATCCGGGACAGGGCTCTCCTGGTGGCTACACCTTC.

The genes are TRBV4-2 and TRBJ1-1; 10 nucleotides agree with TRBD1. Germline V CDR1 and CDR2: LGHNA, YNFKEQ. The junction had 6 bases not matched to a gene; V was cut back by 3 bases and J by 5 bases. This CDR3 comprises 15 residues. CDR3 sequence: CASSHQDRGNTEAFF. CDR3 coding DNA: TGTGCCAGCAGCCATCAGGACAGGGGGAATACTGAAGCTTTCTTT.

The rearrangement links TRBV6-2 or TRBV6-3 to TRBJ2-5; unclear D gene. The V gene's germline CDR1 is MNHEY and CDR2 SVGEGT. Trimming shortened V by 3 bases and J by 1 base, and 9 bases separated the two germline ends. The CDR3 runs 14 residues. The CDR3 coding sequence is TGTGCCAGCAGTTATAGAAGATTCCAAGAGACCCAGTACTTC. Its protein product is CASSYRRFQETQYF.

Remarks on this clone: One end of the junction fails to match germline, which may point to a read error. The V gene is TRBV4-2, the J gene TRBJ1-2, with TRBD1 matching over 9 bases. CDR3 size: 12 residues. The germline V gene encodes CDR1 LGHNA and CDR2 YNFKEQ. CDR3 region: CASSLGGTGTRF. Written as DNA, the CDR3 is TGTGCCAGCAGCCTCGGCGGGACAGGGACACGTTTC.

The chain uses TRBV30 and TRBJ2-5; D is unclear. Trimming stripped 4 bases from V and 2 bases from J, with 5 bases between. This CDR3 has 11 residues. Germline V lookup: CDR1 GTSNPN, CDR2 SVGIG (reference sequence). CDR3 coding DNA: TGTGCCTGGACAGAACAAGAGACCCAGTACTTC. Its translation is CAWTEQETQYF.

V is TRBV18 and J is TRBJ2-1; maybe TRBD1 (6 bases). Germline loops: CDR1 KGHSH, CDR2 LQKENI. The CDR3 extends over 13 amino acids. V lost 3 bases and J lost 6, with 9 bases in between. The CDR3 DNA reads as TGTGCCAGCTCACCGGCCAGGGGCAATGAGCAGTTCTTC. Translated: CASSPARGNEQFF.

The chain combines TRBV6-5 with TRBJ1-3, with TRBD1 as a possible D gene (5 bases). Trimming left V 2 bases short and J 4 bases short, with 9 bases between. The length of the CDR3 is 14 residues. Germline loops: CDR1 MNHEY, CDR2 SVGAGI. CDR3 in amino acids: CASSYGAGGNTIYF. For the CDR3, the DNA is TGTGCCAGCAGTTACGGGGCAGGGGGAAACACCATATATTTT.

The rearrangement links TRBV29-1 to TRBJ2-1; tentatively, D is TRBD1 (5 bases). V lost 7 bases and J lost 6, with 16 bases in between. CDR1 and CDR2 (germline): SQVTM, ANQGSEA. The CDR3 sequence is 13 residues long. CDR3 in amino acids: CSAAQTAPNEQFF. The CDR3, as DNA: TGCAGCGCCGCTCAGACAGCTCCCAATGAGCAGTTCTTC.

The gene calls are TRBV5-1 and TRBJ2-7; D is perhaps TRBD2 (6 bases). CDR1 and CDR2 from the germline V gene are SGHRS and YFSETQ. The CDR3 loop spans 13 amino acids. Trimming removed 0 bases at V and 7 bases at J, with 11 bases between. CDR3 residues: CASSLEEGLEQYF. The CDR3 coding sequence is TGCGCCAGCAGCTTGGAGGAGGGCTTGGAGCAGTACTTC.

The chain employs TRBV5-4 and TRBJ2-7; 12 bases are a match to TRBD2. Germline V gene data show CDR1 as SGHNT and CDR2 as YYREEE (reference sequence). The CDR3 extends over 15 amino acids. After removal of 0 bases from V and 3 bases from J, the junction contained 1 base not matched to a gene. DNA for the CDR3: TGTGCCAGCAGCTTGGGGACTAGCGGGAACTACGAGCAGTACTTC. It specifies CASSLGTSGNYEQYF.

The chain couples TRBV5-1 to TRBJ2-1; maybe TRBD1 (5 bases). Trimming took off 6 bases at V and 5 bases at J, with 12 bases between the two ends. Germline V gives CDR1 SGHRS, CDR2 YFSETQ. The CDR3 extends over 13 amino acids. The CDR3 DNA follows: TGCGCCAGCAATTCAGGGTGGGACAATGAGCAGTTCTTC. Encoded protein: CASNSGWDNEQFF.

The chain joins TRBV29-1 to TRBJ2-3; no clear D. Germline V CDR1 and CDR2: SQVTM, ANQGSEA. CDR3 length: 14 residues. V was clipped by 2 bases and J by 0 bases, with 9 bases between them. CDR3 DNA sequence: TGCAGCGTTGAACGCAGGTCTAGCACAGATACGCAGTATTTT. Its translation: CSVERRSSTDTQYF.

The rearrangement joins TRBV7-2 to TRBJ2-1; tentative D call: TRBD2 (6 bases). The V and J ends lost 0 bases and 10 bases respectively, with 13 bases between them. Per germline, CDR1 SGHTA and CDR2 FQGNSA. The CDR3 has 14 amino acids. The CDR3: CASSLAQAGREQFF. The CDR3 DNA reads as TGTGCCAGCAGCTTAGCACAGGCAGGGAGGGAGCAGTTCTTC.

This sequence joins TRBV6-2 or TRBV6-3 and TRBJ2-3; TRBD2 aligns across 7 bases. V shed 5 bases, J shed 2 bases, and the junction held 7 bases outside the gene matches. Germline-derived CDR1 and CDR2 are MNHEY and SVGEGT. CDR3 length equals 15 residues. In nucleotides, the CDR3 is TGTGCCAGCAGTGCCGGGACTACATTCACAGATACGCAGTATTTT. It translates to CASSAGTTFTDTQYF.

The gene calls are TRBV6-4 and TRBJ2-2, with D perhaps TRBD1 (5 bases). This CDR3 contains 14 residues. The V end was cut by 6 bases, the J end by 1 base, with 9 bases between. Germline CDR1 is MRHNA and CDR2 is SNTAGT. CDR3 DNA: TGTGCCAGCAGCCGAGACAGGAACACCGGGGAGCTGTTTTTT. The encoded protein is CASSRDRNTGELFF.